Below, 2 T cell receptor beta chains from the same sample are listed, as sequenced in a study of blood T cell repertoires in COVID-19 (TCRdb year 2020). The library came from the immunoSEQ multiplex PCR assay. In its TCRdb copy, this immuneACCESS table keeps in-frame sequences only and misses some clones. Where compared with another copy, unresolved V genes explain less than half of these, and the others have no known cause. The sample includes fewer than 300,000 clones, with over 75% observed a single time. The ten largest clones add up to around 15% of the sample. The sequenced material came from PBMCs or T cells enriched from blood (not recorded which). The receptors were gathered from a man between 18 and 29 years old who had recovered from COVID-19.

The rearrangement links TRBV6-5 to TRBJ1-2; 9 bases fit TRBD1. J lost 9 bases, V lost 6 bases, and 11 bases had no gene match. This CDR3 comprises 14 residues. CDR1 is MNHEY and CDR2 is SVGAGI in the germline V gene. CDR3 loop: CASSRPGQGGSYTF. The DNA of the CDR3 is TGTGCCAGCAGCCGTCCGGGACAGGGCGGGAGCTACACCTTC.

V and J are TRBV11-2 and TRBJ2-5; 9 bases agree with TRBD1. With 5 bases clipped from V and 5 bases from J, the junction kept 12 bases outside the gene matches. CDR1 SGHAT and CDR2 FQNNGV come from the germline V gene. The CDR3 covers 16 residues. The CDR3 loop is CASSTLRTGERETQYF. The CDR3 nucleotides read TGTGCCAGCAGCACCCTTCGGACAGGGGAAAGGGAGACCCAGTACTTC.